These T cell receptor beta chains were read from a single sample in a study of regulatory T cells in long-lasting Graves disease. MiXCR was run by TCRdb on the multiplex PCR reads, yielding one entry per CDR3 protein. The profile covers a few hundred thousand distinct CDR3 sequences, with around 20% appearing a single time and over 11% taken by the ten largest. The specimen comprised peripheral blood mononuclear cells (PBMCs), sampled when the disease was refractory, from a patient treated with antithyroid drugs. The source is a female donor with Graves disease. Both conserved end residues are part of each CDR3. A D gene is named only where the DNA matches it firmly. A row's size may be missing; if present it is once, few, many or a size class.

abundance,j_gene,v_gene,d_gene,CDR3aa,CDR3nt
few,TRBJ1-4,TRBV9,TRBD1,CASSVDRGGEKLFF,TGTGCCAGCAGCGTAGACAGGGGTGGAGAAAAACTGTTTTTT
many,TRBJ1-2,TRBV20-1,-,CSARAVAVANYGYTF,TGCAGTGCTAGAGCTGTGGCAGTAGCTAACTATGGCTACACCTTC
many,TRBJ1-6,TRBV2,-,CASSVNRARGTNSPLHF,TGTGCCAGCAGTGTAAACAGGGCCCGAGGAACTAATTCACCCCTCCACTTT
few,TRBJ2-7,TRBV7-9,TRBD1,CASSSTDRAYEQYF,TGTGCCAGCAGCTCCACGGACAGGGCGTACGAGCAGTACTTC
-,TRBJ2-3,TRBV19,-,CASSPWTEYTDTQYF,TGTGCCAGTAGTCCCTGGACAGAATACACAGATACGCAGTATTTT
many,TRBJ1-3,TRBV28,-,CASSLMGVRNTIYF,TGTGCCAGCAGTTTAATGGGGGTGAGAAACACCATATATTTT
-,TRBJ2-7,TRBV20-1,TRBD1,CSAGHLGQVYYEQYF,TGCAGTGCTGGGCACTTGGGACAGGTCTATTACGAGCAGTACTTC
many,TRBJ1-5,TRBV2,-,CASNRDRFSNQPQHF,TGTGCCAGCAACCGAGACAGGTTTAGCAATCAGCCCCAGCATTTT
many,TRBJ2-7,TRBV5-1,-,CASSYDEGPDNEQYF,TGCGCCAGCAGTTACGACGAAGGACCCGATAACGAGCAGTACTTC
many,TRBJ2-7,TRBV3-1,-,CASSQANRYEQYF,TGTGCCAGCAGCCAAGCCAATCGTTACGAGCAGTACTTC
-,TRBJ2-5,TRBV5-8,TRBD2,CASSRLGSGGIQETQYF,TGTGCCAGCAGCCGACTCGGTAGCGGGGGGATACAAGAGACCCAGTACTTC
-,TRBJ2-3,TRBV19,-,CASSSPGQKADTQYF,TGTGCCAGTAGTTCTCCGGGTCAAAAGGCAGATACGCAGTATTTT
few,TRBJ1-1,TRBV18,-,CASSPQGPSTEAFF,TGTGCCAGCTCACCACAGGGACCGTCCACTGAAGCTTTCTTT
-,TRBJ2-3,TRBV29-1,TRBD2,CSVEWLAGRSDTQYF,TGCAGCGTTGAATGGTTAGCGGGAAGGTCAGATACGCAGTATTTT
-,TRBJ1-5,TRBV19,TRBD1,CASSQQGATHQPQHF,TGTGCCAGTAGTCAACAGGGGGCGACGCATCAGCCCCAGCATTTT
many,TRBJ2-5,TRBV11-2,-,CASGAYTSETQYF,TGTGCCTCTGGGGCTTACACCTCGGAGACCCAGTACTTC
few,TRBJ2-7,TRBV7-2,-,CASSQSPGTYEQYF,TGTGCCAGCAGCCAATCCCCGGGGACCTACGAGCAGTACTTC
-,TRBJ1-3,TRBV6-1,-,CASEGGPGNTIYF,TGTGCCAGCGAAGGAGGGCCTGGAAACACCATATATTTT
-,TRBJ2-3,TRBV7-9,-,CASTKADTQYF,TGTGCCAGCACCAAAGCGGATACGCAGTATTTT
many,TRBJ1-5,TRBV15,-,CATRLWTNQPQHF,TGTGCCACCAGGCTTTGGACGAATCAGCCCCAGCATTTT
-,TRBJ1-6,TRBV7-3,-,CASGDSGNSPPHF,TGTGCCAGCGGCGACAGCGGCAATTCACCCCCCCACTTT
many,TRBJ1-4,TRBV28,-,CASSLGGINEKLFF,TGTGCCAGCAGTTTAGGGGGCATTAATGAAAAACTGTTTTTT
few,TRBJ2-5,TRBV5-8,-,CASSLRGVGGTQYF,TGTGCCAGCAGCCTTCGTGGCGTCGGGGGGACCCAGTACTTC
-,TRBJ2-6,TRBV27,TRBD1,CASSLRGRVGANVLTF,TGTGCCAGCAGTTTGAGGGGGCGGGTTGGGGCCAACGTCCTGACTTTC
few,TRBJ2-3,TRBV9,TRBD2,CASSVTSGREADTQYF,TGTGCCAGCAGCGTAACTAGCGGGAGGGAGGCAGATACGCAGTATTTT
-,TRBJ2-6,TRBV6-2/TRBV6-3,TRBD1,CASRIQGAASGANVLTF,TGTGCCAGCAGAATACAGGGGGCTGCCTCTGGGGCCAACGTCCTGACTTTC
-,TRBJ2-7,TRBV2,-,CASNRDGKYEQYF,TGTGCCAGCAACCGGGACGGAAAGTACGAGCAGTACTTC
many,TRBJ2-7,TRBV7-3,-,CASSPSGSGYEQYF,TGTGCCAGCAGCCCCTCGGGGAGCGGGTACGAGCAGTACTTC
many,TRBJ2-3,TRBV28,-,CASSARDNRIDTQYF,TGTGCCAGCAGCGCCCGGGACAATAGAATAGATACGCAGTATTTT
-,TRBJ2-7,TRBV12-3/TRBV12-4,TRBD1,CATTGTGGEQYF,TGTGCCACGACCGGGACAGGGGGAGAGCAGTACTTC
many,TRBJ2-7,TRBV2,TRBD1,CASSVQDRGYEQYF,TGTGCCAGCAGTGTACAGGACAGGGGATACGAGCAGTACTTC
many,TRBJ1-1,TRBV2,-,CASGNRNTEAFF,TGTGCCAGCGGAAACAGGAACACTGAAGCTTTCTTT
-,TRBJ2-1,TRBV30,TRBD2,CAWRGTSGSSSYNEQFF,TGTGCCTGGAGGGGGACTAGCGGGAGTTCTTCCTACAATGAGCAGTTCTTC
many,TRBJ2-7,TRBV28,TRBD1,CASTSGDRGSYEQYF,TGTGCCAGCACGTCCGGGGACAGGGGCTCCTACGAGCAGTACTTC
few,TRBJ2-2,TRBV5-6,-,CASSFLLTGNTGELFF,TGTGCCAGCAGCTTCCTCCTGACAGGGAACACCGGGGAGCTGTTTTTT
few,TRBJ1-5,TRBV20-1,-,CSATQKNSNQPQHF,TGCAGTGCCACCCAGAAGAATAGCAATCAGCCCCAGCATTTT
once,TRBJ2-5,TRBV2,-,CASSEAGAGFQETQYF,TGTGCCAGCAGTGAAGCGGGGGCAGGGTTCCAAGAGACCCAGTACTTC
-,TRBJ1-3,TRBV12-3/TRBV12-4,TRBD1,CASSSGQGIGNTIYF,TGTGCCAGCAGTTCGGGACAGGGCATTGGAAACACCATATATTTT
few,TRBJ2-2,TRBV7-9,TRBD1,CASSGDSTNTGELFF,TGTGCCAGCAGCGGGGACAGTACGAACACCGGGGAGCTGTTTTTT
many,TRBJ2-4,TRBV2,-,CASSNGLTQAKNIQYF,TGTGCCAGCAGCAACGGACTCACGCAGGCCAAAAACATTCAGTACTTC
-,TRBJ2-7,TRBV7-9,-,CASSSEPVEQYF,TGTGCCAGCAGCTCCGAACCCGTCGAGCAGTACTTC
few,TRBJ2-1,TRBV3-1,-,CASSRTDNEQFF,TGTGCCAGCAGCCGAACCGACAATGAGCAGTTCTTC
many,TRBJ1-2,TRBV6-1,-,CASSGRKGHNYGYTF,TGTGCCAGCAGTGGCAGAAAGGGACACAACTATGGCTACACCTTC
-,TRBJ2-7,TRBV5-5,TRBD2,CASSPGTSGFSYEQYF,TGTGCCAGCAGCCCAGGGACTAGCGGGTTCTCCTACGAGCAGTACTTC
many,TRBJ2-7,TRBV28,TRBD2,CASSLRGGRGAEQYF,TGTGCCAGCAGCCTCCGGGGTGGGAGGGGTGCTGAGCAGTACTTC
-,TRBJ2-7,TRBV20-1,-,CSATPRSSYEQYF,TGCAGTGCCACGCCAAGGAGTTCCTACGAGCAGTACTTC
-,TRBJ2-4,TRBV18,-,CASSPRPENIQYF,TGTGCCAGCTCACCCCGGCCAGAAAACATTCAGTACTTC
many,TRBJ1-1,TRBV28,TRBD1,CASRLGTEVAFF,TGTGCCAGCAGACTCGGGACAGAAGTAGCTTTCTTT
many,TRBJ2-7,TRBV27,TRBD2,CASSLEGLAGGYEQYF,TGTGCCAGCAGTTTAGAGGGACTAGCGGGAGGCTACGAGCAGTACTTC
-,TRBJ2-7,TRBV11-2,-,CASSFEVSYEQYF,TGTGCCAGCAGCTTTGAAGTCTCCTACGAGCAGTACTTC
-,TRBJ2-4,TRBV18,-,CASSPTTALAKNIQYF,TGTGCCAGCTCACCAACGACAGCCTTAGCCAAAAACATTCAGTACTTC
few,TRBJ2-1,TRBV2,TRBD2,CASSEASGREYNEQFF,TGTGCCAGCAGTGAAGCTAGCGGGAGGGAATACAATGAGCAGTTCTTC
-,TRBJ1-5,TRBV19,-,CASSKRVKDENQPQHF,TGTGCCAGTAGCAAAAGGGTGAAGGACGAGAATCAGCCCCAGCATTTT
-,TRBJ2-3,TRBV15,TRBD2,CATSRGGMTSASTDTQYF,TGTGCCACCAGCAGAGGGGGAATGACTAGCGCGAGCACAGATACGCAGTATTTT
many,TRBJ2-7,TRBV2,TRBD2,CASSASGGYEQYF,TGTGCCAGCAGTGCTAGCGGGGGATACGAGCAGTACTTC